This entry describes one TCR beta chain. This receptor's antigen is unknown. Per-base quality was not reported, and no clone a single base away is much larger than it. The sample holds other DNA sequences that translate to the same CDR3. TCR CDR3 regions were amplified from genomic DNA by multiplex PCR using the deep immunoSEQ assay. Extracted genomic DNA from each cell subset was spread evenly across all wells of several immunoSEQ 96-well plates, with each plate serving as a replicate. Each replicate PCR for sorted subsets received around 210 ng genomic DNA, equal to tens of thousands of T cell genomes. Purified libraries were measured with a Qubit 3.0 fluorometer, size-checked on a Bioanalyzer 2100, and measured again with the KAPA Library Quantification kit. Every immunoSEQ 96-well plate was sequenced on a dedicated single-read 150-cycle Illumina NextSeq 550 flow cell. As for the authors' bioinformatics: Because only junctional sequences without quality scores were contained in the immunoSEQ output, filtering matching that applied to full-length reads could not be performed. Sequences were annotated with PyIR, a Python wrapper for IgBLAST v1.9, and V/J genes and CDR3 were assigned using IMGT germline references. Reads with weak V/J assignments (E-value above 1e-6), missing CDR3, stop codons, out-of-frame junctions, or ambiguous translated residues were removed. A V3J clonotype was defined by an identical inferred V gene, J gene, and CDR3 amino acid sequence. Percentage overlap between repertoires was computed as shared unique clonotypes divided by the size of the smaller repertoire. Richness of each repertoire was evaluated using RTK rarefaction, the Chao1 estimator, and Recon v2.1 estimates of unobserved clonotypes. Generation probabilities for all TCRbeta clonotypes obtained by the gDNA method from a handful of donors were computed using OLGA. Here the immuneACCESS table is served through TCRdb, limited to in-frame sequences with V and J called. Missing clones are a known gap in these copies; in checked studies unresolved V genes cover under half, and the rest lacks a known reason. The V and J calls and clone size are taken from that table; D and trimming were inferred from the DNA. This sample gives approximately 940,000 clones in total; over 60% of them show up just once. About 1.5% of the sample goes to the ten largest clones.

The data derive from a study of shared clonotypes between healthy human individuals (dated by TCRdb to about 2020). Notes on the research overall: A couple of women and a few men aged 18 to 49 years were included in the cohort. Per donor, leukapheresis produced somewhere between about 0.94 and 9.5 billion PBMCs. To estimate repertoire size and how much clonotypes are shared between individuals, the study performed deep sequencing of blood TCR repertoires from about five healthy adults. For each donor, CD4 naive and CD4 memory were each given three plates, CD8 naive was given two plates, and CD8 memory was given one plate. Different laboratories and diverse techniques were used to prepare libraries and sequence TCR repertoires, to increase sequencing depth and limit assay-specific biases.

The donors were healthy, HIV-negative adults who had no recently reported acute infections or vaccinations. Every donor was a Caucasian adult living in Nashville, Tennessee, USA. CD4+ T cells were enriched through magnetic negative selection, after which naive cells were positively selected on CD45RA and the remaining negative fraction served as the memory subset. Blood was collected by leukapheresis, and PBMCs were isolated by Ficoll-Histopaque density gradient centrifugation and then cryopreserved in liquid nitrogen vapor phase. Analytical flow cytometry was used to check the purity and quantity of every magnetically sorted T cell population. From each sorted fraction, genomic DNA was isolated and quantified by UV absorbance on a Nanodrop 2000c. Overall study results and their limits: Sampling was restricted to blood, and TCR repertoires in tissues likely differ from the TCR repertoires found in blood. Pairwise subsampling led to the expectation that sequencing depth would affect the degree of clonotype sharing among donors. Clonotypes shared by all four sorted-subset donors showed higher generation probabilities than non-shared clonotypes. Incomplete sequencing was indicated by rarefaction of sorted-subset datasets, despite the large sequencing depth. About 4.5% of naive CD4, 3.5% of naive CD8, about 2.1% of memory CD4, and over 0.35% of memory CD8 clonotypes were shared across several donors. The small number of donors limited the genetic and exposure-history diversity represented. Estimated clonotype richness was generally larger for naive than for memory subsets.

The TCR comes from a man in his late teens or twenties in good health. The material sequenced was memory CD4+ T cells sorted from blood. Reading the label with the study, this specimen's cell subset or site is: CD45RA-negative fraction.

The CDR3 loop reads CASSFQDRNTEAFF. The nucleotide sequence reads TGTGCCAGCAGCTTCCAAGACCGAAACACTGAAGCTTTCTTT. The chain employs TRBV11-2 and TRBJ1-1; no D segment can be confidently identified. The germline ends are 10 bases apart after V is trimmed by 3 bases and J by 2 bases. Looking up the germline V gene yields CDR1 SGHAT and CDR2 FQNNGV. The CDR3, cysteine through phenylalanine, is 14 amino acids long. Of the read, only the CDR3 DNA is kept; its 42 bases are in frame from base 1.